The next 29 T cell receptor beta chains were all read from a single sample in a study of OX40 agonist ivuxolimab in advanced cancers. Sequencing used immunoSEQ multiplex PCR; TCRdb keeps in-frame clones, though not all of them. The data show around 50,000 clones, 80% to 90% seen once. Sequencing used CD4+ or CD8+ T cells sorted from blood, obtained in a trial of the OX40 agonist ivuxolimab. Receptor source: an adult with an advanced solid tumor such as melanoma, head and neck, liver or kidney cancer.

V usage is TRBV30 and J usage is TRBJ2-5, with D possibly matching TRBD1 (6 bases). The length of the CDR3 is 14 residues. V was trimmed by 2 bases and J by 5 bases, leaving 15 bases between them. The germline gives CDR1 GTSNPN, CDR2 SVGIG (reference sequence). CDR3 bases: TGTGCCTGGAGTCGTGGGGGACAAGGGGAGACCCAGTACTTC. Protein: CAWSRGGQGETQYF.

The V gene is TRBV18, the J gene TRBJ1-3; TRBD1 matches at 8 bases. This CDR3 region has 17 residues. The V gene's germline CDR1 is KGHSH and CDR2 LQKENI. Trimming cost V 6 bases and J 0 bases; bases outside gene matches: 10. The CDR3: CASSLRGQDYSGNTIYF. As DNA, the CDR3 is TGTGCCAGCTCCCTCCGGGGACAGGATTACTCTGGAAACACCATATATTTT.

The J gene is TRBJ1-3, the V gene TRBV11-2; D is perhaps TRBD1 (6 bases). Germline V gene data show CDR1 as SGHAT and CDR2 as FQNNGV. Trimming cost V 6 bases and J 4 bases, with 13 bases left between them. This CDR3 has 14 residues. CDR3 protein: CASRPSGAGNTIYF. The CDR3 coding sequence is TGTGCCAGCAGACCCTCAGGGGCGGGAAACACCATATATTTT.

V is TRBV30 and J is TRBJ1-5, with D unclear. CDR1 is GTSNPN, CDR2 SVGIG, per germline (reference sequence). The CDR3 spans 14 residues. The germline V and J ends were trimmed by 1 base and 1 base, with 8 bases remaining between them. The CDR3 DNA reads TGTGCCTGGAGTGCAGCCGGGAGCAATCAGCCCCAGCATTTT. Its protein is CAWSAAGSNQPQHF.

The CDR3 sequence: CASSLAARDRLRSYEQYF. CDR3 coding DNA: TGTGCCAGCAGCTTAGCAGCAAGGGACCGGCTCCGCTCCTACGAGCAGTACTTC. V usage is TRBV7-8 and J usage is TRBJ2-7; either TRBD1 or TRBD2 may supply D (5 bases each). The germline V and J ends were trimmed by 0 bases and 0 bases, with 18 bases remaining between them. Germline CDR1 SGHVS, CDR2 FQNEAQ. CDR3 length: 18 residues.

V usage is TRBV28 and J usage is TRBJ2-3; D is uncertain. There are 13 residues in the CDR3. The V gene lost 8 bases and the J gene lost 2 bases, with 11 bases spanning the gap. Germline V gene lookup returns CDR1 MDHEN and CDR2 SYDVKM. The CDR3: CASCTLNTDTQYF. For the CDR3, the DNA is TGTGCCAGCTGTACCCTAAACACAGATACGCAGTATTTT.

The rearrangement joins TRBV2 to TRBJ2-7; D not certain. V gave up 7 bases and J gave up 1 base, with 11 bases separating them. Per germline, CDR1 SNHLY and CDR2 FYNNEI. The CDR3 has 13 amino acids. This CDR3 is CASTFDWSYEQYF. In DNA form, the CDR3 reads TGTGCCAGCACCTTTGACTGGTCCTACGAGCAGTACTTC.

The chain uses TRBV27 and TRBJ2-3, with a tentative D call TRBD2 (6 bases). The CDR3 extends over 15 amino acids. The V end was cut by 4 bases, the J end by 4 bases, with 15 bases between. Looked up from germline, CDR1 is MNHEY and CDR2 is SMNVEV (reference sequence). CDR3 DNA sequence: TGTGCCAGCAGTTCCGAAGGGAGGTGGGCAGATACGCAGTATTTT. Its translation is CASSSEGRWADTQYF.

The V and J genes are TRBV5-1 and TRBJ2-5, with D possibly TRBD1 on 6 matching bases. The CDR3 sequence is 15 residues long. CDR1 SGHRS and CDR2 YFSETQ come from the germline V gene. V was shortened by 0 bases and J by 2 bases, with 11 bases between the two germline ends. The DNA of the CDR3 is TGCGCCAGCAGCTTGGGACAGGTGGAGCAAGAGACCCAGTACTTC. Its translation is CASSLGQVEQETQYF.

This clone was recorded a few times. The chain has TRBV5-5 and TRBJ2-6; D call uncertain. CDR1 and CDR2 from the germline V gene are SGHKS and YYEKEE (reference sequence). The V end lost 1 base, the J end lost 4 bases, and 9 bases lay between the germline ends. The CDR3 sequence is 15 residues long. CDR3 protein: CASSLLGSGANVLTF. As DNA, the CDR3 is TGTGCCAGCAGCTTGTTGGGATCCGGGGCCAACGTCCTGACTTTC.

J is TRBJ1-2 and V is TRBV27; D possibly corresponds to TRBD1 (6 bases). The germline V gene has CDR1 MNHEY and CDR2 SMNVEV (reference sequence). The CDR3 has 15 residues. Trimming pared 5 bases from V and 3 bases from J, leaving 16 bases between. Written as DNA, the CDR3 is TGTGCCAGCAGTACCCCAGGGGTTGGTGACTATGGCTACACCTTC. The encoded protein is CASSTPGVGDYGYTF.

The V and J genes are TRBV6-1 and TRBJ2-5; perhaps TRBD2 as D (6 bases). CDR1 and CDR2 from the germline V gene are MNHNS and SASEGT. V gave up 1 base and J gave up 7 bases, with 13 bases separating them. The length of the CDR3 is 14 residues. The DNA for the CDR3 is TGTGCCAGCAGTGAAGAGCGGGCCTCTTGGACCCAGTACTTC. It is translated as CASSEERASWTQYF.

The chain recombines TRBV6-1 with TRBJ2-7; D possibly uses TRBD1 or TRBD2 (5 bases each). CDR3 length: 11 amino acids. V dropped 4 bases and J dropped 13 bases, with 14 bases sitting between them. CDR1 and CDR2 from the germline V gene are MNHNS and SASEGT. In nucleotides, the CDR3 is TGTGCCAGCAGTGGGACCGGGACGCCTTACTTC. Its protein product is CASSGTGTPYF.

The gene calls are TRBV4-2 and TRBJ1-2; D not certain. Germline CDR1 is LGHNA and CDR2 is YNFKEQ. V shed 0 bases and J shed 7 bases, with 15 bases lying between them. This CDR3 comprises 15 residues. The CDR3 reads CASSQENSLDRGYTF. Here the CDR3 DNA reads TGTGCCAGCAGCCAAGAGAACAGTCTGGATCGTGGCTACACCTTC.

The chain couples TRBV2 to TRBJ1-6, with D possibly TRBD1 on 5 matching bases. Germline V gene data show CDR1 as SNHLY and CDR2 as FYNNEI. V was shortened by 4 bases and J by 10 bases, with 14 bases between the two germline ends. This CDR3 is built from 14 residues. The CDR3 DNA reads TGTGCCAGCAGTGTAGACAGCTTGGAGTCACCCCTCCACTTT. This codes for CASSVDSLESPLHF.

This rearrangement joins TRBV30 to TRBJ1-1, with D perhaps matching TRBD1 (5 bases). The CDR3 contains 13 residues. V lost 2 bases, J lost 5 bases, and 12 bases lay in between. Per germline, CDR1 GTSNPN and CDR2 SVGIG (reference sequence). The CDR3 bases are TGTGCCTGGAGTTTCCAGGGAGGAACTGAAGCTTTCTTT. This gives the protein CAWSFQGGTEAFF.

V is TRBV5-4 and J is TRBJ2-5, with 7 positions matching TRBD1. The CDR3 runs to 14 residues. V lost 3 bases and J lost 3; bases outside the gene matches: 5. CDR1 and CDR2 from the germline V gene are SGHNT and YYREEE (reference sequence). The CDR3: CASSSQGSEETQYF. The CDR3 nucleotides are TGTGCCAGCAGCTCACAGGGGTCGGAAGAGACCCAGTACTTC.

To note about this clone: Its ends do not fully match the called genes, so a read error is possible. The chain links TRBV30 to TRBJ2-3, with a weak D call TRBD1 (5 bases). There are 12 residues in the CDR3. CDR1 is GTSNPN and CDR2 is SVGIG in the germline V gene (reference sequence). CDR3 loop: CAWSQGTDTQYF. CDR3 nucleotide sequence: TGTGCGTGGAGTCAGGGAACAGATACGCAGTATTTT.

The chain is built from TRBV29-1 and TRBJ2-7, with TRBD1 matching over 9 bases. The CDR3 is 15 residues long. Losses at the gene ends were 5 bases for V and 5 bases for J; bases not matched to a gene: 13. Per germline, CDR1 SQVTM and CDR2 ANQGSEA. CDR3 in amino acids: CSVRGGQGRRNEQYF. CDR3 DNA: TGCAGCGTTAGAGGGGGACAGGGAAGAAGAAACGAGCAGTACTTC.

J is TRBJ1-5 and V is TRBV27; D not certain. Germline CDR1 and CDR2: MNHEY and SMNVEV (reference sequence). V lost 6 bases and J lost 5, with 11 bases in between. CDR3 size: 13 residues. The CDR3 sequence: CASSPGIHQPQHF. In nucleotides, the CDR3 is TGTGCCAGCAGCCCCGGGATACATCAGCCCCAGCATTTT.

CDR3 DNA sequence: TGTGCCAGCACCGACACGTCTAGTGGGCGAAAACTGTTTTTT. Amino acid sequence: CASTDTSSGRKLFF. The chain links TRBV6-1 to TRBJ1-4, with D uncertain. The germline CDR1 and CDR2 sequences are MNHNS and SASEGT. CDR3 length: 14 residues. V was trimmed by 7 bases and J by 10 bases, leaving 19 bases between them.

This sequence joins TRBV9 and TRBJ2-5, with TRBD2 as a possible D gene (6 bases). Germline lookup yields CDR1 SGDLS and CDR2 YYNGEE. The CDR3 runs to 13 residues. Trimming shortened V by 4 bases and J by 4 bases, and 11 bases separated the two germline ends. CDR3 bases: TGTGCCAGCAGCTCTGGGACTGGAGAGACCCAGTACTTC. Translation: CASSSGTGETQYF.

The DNA of the CDR3 is TGCGCCAGCAGCCAGGGCCCGGCCAGGGGGAGCAATCAGCCCCAGCATTTT. Residues: CASSQGPARGSNQPQHF. This rearrangement joins TRBV4-1 to TRBJ1-5, with TRBD1 matching over 7 bases. V trimming: 3 bases; J trimming: 1 base; junction bases outside the gene matches: 9. CDR1 and CDR2 (germline): MGHRA, YSYEKL. The CDR3 contains 17 residues.

J is TRBJ2-1 and V is TRBV10-1; 11 nucleotides align to TRBD2. The CDR3 sequence is 14 residues long. The germline V gene has CDR1 WNHNN and CDR2 SYGVQD (reference sequence). The trim removed 3 bases at V and 12 bases at J, leaving 7 bases unmatched. The CDR3 DNA sequence: TGCGCCAGCAGTGATAGACTAGCGGGAAATCGGCAGTTCTTC. It codes for CASSDRLAGNRQFF.

This clone has only a few counts. The V and J genes are TRBV10-3 and TRBJ2-1; D gene uncertain. Trimming left V 6 bases short and J 5 bases short, with 17 bases between. Looked up from germline, CDR1 is ENHRY and CDR2 is SYGVKD. The CDR3 sequence is 15 residues long. CDR3 protein: CAISASRGSNNEQFF. CDR3 bases: TGTGCCATCAGCGCCTCTCGAGGTAGTAACAATGAGCAGTTCTTC.

V is TRBV10-3 and J is TRBJ1-2; possibly TRBD1 for D (6 bases). Germline loops: CDR1 ENHRY, CDR2 SYGVKD. The CDR3 spans 14 residues. V was shortened by 0 bases and J by 7 bases, with 12 bases between the two germline ends. This CDR3 reads CAISESPGESGYTF. The CDR3 nucleotides are TGTGCCATCAGTGAGTCCCCAGGGGAGTCTGGCTACACCTTC.

The V and J genes are TRBV7-5 and TRBJ2-3; the D call of TRBD2 is as the table states it, not checked on the DNA. TRBV7-5 is listed as a pseudogene. The CDR3 spans 17 residues. The CDR3 loop is CARSRMERGSHTDTQYF. In DNA form, the CDR3 reads TGTGCCAGAAGCCGGATGGAGCGGGGATCCCACACAGATACGCAGTATTTT.

The chain carries TRBV19 and TRBJ2-1, with unresolved D. This CDR3 contains 16 residues. Germline V CDR1 and CDR2: LNHDA, SQIVND (reference sequence). The V end was cut by 4 bases, the J end by 2 bases, with 15 bases between. CDR3 sequence: CASSRQLHDPYNEQFF. CDR3 nucleotide sequence: TGTGCCAGTAGTAGGCAACTCCACGACCCCTACAATGAGCAGTTCTTC.

This rearrangement joins TRBV7-2 to TRBJ2-5; D call uncertain. Germline V lookup: CDR1 SGHTA, CDR2 FQGNSA. This CDR3 region has 13 residues. V lost 5 bases to trimming and J lost 5 bases, with 12 bases between them. The chain's CDR3 is CASSRPIWETQYF. The CDR3 DNA is TGTGCCAGCAGCCGTCCCATTTGGGAGACCCAGTACTTC. The whole variable domain, remainder taken from reference TRBV7-2 and TRBJ2-5, is GAGVSQSPSNKVTEKGKDVELRCDPISGHTALYWYRQSLGQGLEFLIYFQGNSAPDKSGLPSDRFSAERTGGSVSTLTIQRTQQEDSAVYLCASSRPIWETQYFGPGTRLLVL.